This is a list of T cell receptor beta chains from one sample in a study of shared clonotypes between healthy human individuals. Sequencing used immunoSEQ multiplex PCR; TCRdb keeps in-frame clones, though not all of them. The sample has some 1.5 million clones, 95% to 97% seen once. Sequencing input: naive CD4+ T cells sorted from blood. The receptor source for this set is a man aged 25 to 45 in good health. CDR3s include the opening cysteine and the closing phenylalanine or tryptophan. Each record gives: D gene, clone size, J gene, V gene, CDR3 DNA, CDR3 protein. A D gene is named only where the DNA matches it firmly. The size of a clone is reported for some rows only, either as once, few or many, or as a class for expanded clones.

NA NA TRBJ1-1 TRBV29-1 TGCAGCGTTGAAGACCGGGTGAACACTGAAGCTTTCTTT CSVEDRVNTEAFF
NA NA TRBJ2-7 TRBV6-5 TGTGCCAGCAGGCGGGACCAAGGGTCCTACGAGCAGTACTTC CASRRDQGSYEQYF
NA NA TRBJ1-4 TRBV7-9 TGTGCCAGCAGCTCGCGAAATGAAAAACTGTTTTTT CASSSRNEKLFF
NA once TRBJ2-3 TRBV2 TGTGCCAGCAGCTATACCCAGCTGGATACGCAGTATTTT CASSYTQLDTQYF
NA NA TRBJ1-1 TRBV4-1 TGCGCCAGCAGCCAGTTACAGGGTTTCGCTTTCTTT CASSQLQGFAFF
NA NA TRBJ2-6 TRBV19 TGTGCCAGTAGTCGGCCTGGAGGGGCCAACGTCCTGACTTTC CASSRPGGANVLTF
TRBD2 NA TRBJ2-1 TRBV29-1 TGCAGCGTGGGACTAGCGGGAGTTGAGCAGTTCTTC CSVGLAGVEQFF
TRBD2 NA TRBJ2-5 TRBV5-1 TGCGCCAGCAGACCGCCGGGACTAGGGCAAGAGACCCAGTACTTC CASRPPGLGQETQYF
TRBD1 once TRBJ2-7 TRBV28 TGTGCCAGCAGAGCCCGGGACAGGGGGACCTACGAGCAGTACTTC CASRARDRGTYEQYF
TRBD2 NA TRBJ2-7 TRBV14 TGTGCCAGCAGTCCTAGCGGGCCCACCTACGAGCAGTACTTC CASSPSGPTYEQYF
TRBD1 NA TRBJ1-4 TRBV5-1 TGCGCCAGCAGCCCCCAAGGACAGGGGATTGAAAAACTGTTTTTT CASSPQGQGIEKLFF
NA NA TRBJ2-5 TRBV5-1 TGCGCCAGCAGCTTGGATGGCAGGTCGGTGGAGACCCAGTACTTC CASSLDGRSVETQYF
NA NA TRBJ1-1 TRBV28 TGTGCCAGCACGAACAGCTTGAACACTGAAGCTTTCTTT CASTNSLNTEAFF
NA NA TRBJ2-7 TRBV5-1 TGCGCCAGCAGCTTGGGCGGGACCCCCGCTTGGGACGAGCAGTACTTC CASSLGGTPAWDEQYF
NA NA TRBJ2-3 TRBV7-8 TGTGCCAGCAGCCACAACCCCGATGGGACAAACACAGATACGCAGTATTTT CASSHNPDGTNTDTQYF
NA NA TRBJ1-3 TRBV18 TGTGCCAGCTCACCACTATTTCGACAGGCCGACTCTGGAAACACCATATATTTT CASSPLFRQADSGNTIYF
TRBD1 once TRBJ2-3 TRBV5-3 TGTGCCAGAAGCCGGACAGGGGGCACAGATACGCAGTATTTT CARSRTGGTDTQYF
NA NA TRBJ2-7 TRBV6-5 TGTGCCAGCAGTTACGCCGGGGTCTTAACCTACGAGCAGTACTTC CASSYAGVLTYEQYF
TRBD1 NA TRBJ2-7 TRBV6-5 TGTGCCAGCGGACAGGGGTTTTACTACGAGCAGTACTTC CASGQGFYYEQYF
NA NA TRBJ2-7 TRBV2 TGTGCCAGCAGTGGAGATCTCGAGCAGTACTTC CASSGDLEQYF
TRBD1 NA TRBJ2-3 TRBV18 TGTGCCAGCTCAGGTTCGGGACAGGGCTCAGATACGCAGTATTTT CASSGSGQGSDTQYF
TRBD2 NA TRBJ2-7 TRBV18 TGTGCCAGCTCACCACCGGGCAGGGAGGGCAGCGAGCAGTACTTC CASSPPGREGSEQYF
TRBD2 NA TRBJ2-1 TRBV11-2 TGTGCCAGCAGCTTAGGACTAGCGGGAGGGCCAGGTAATGAGCAGTTCTTC CASSLGLAGGPGNEQFF
NA NA TRBJ2-6 TRBV5-6 TGTGCCAGCAGTTTAGGGGTCGGGTCTGGGGCCAACGTCCTGACTTTC CASSLGVGSGANVLTF
NA few TRBJ2-1 TRBV2 TGTGCCAGCACAGAGTACAATGAGCAGTTCTTC CASTEYNEQFF
TRBD1 NA TRBJ1-2 TRBV7-2 TGTGCCAGCAGCTTAGCGAACAGGGGAAGCGGCTACACCTTC CASSLANRGSGYTF
TRBD1 NA TRBJ1-2 TRBV9 TGTGCCAGCAGCGTATCCGGGACAGGGGCCAGTGGCTACACCTTC CASSVSGTGASGYTF
TRBD2 NA TRBJ2-3 TRBV9 TGTGCCAGCAGCGTAGCTCAACTAGCGGGAGTGTCAGATACGCAGTATTTT CASSVAQLAGVSDTQYF
NA NA TRBJ2-1 TRBV10-1 TGCGCCAGCAGTGAGTCGTTAGGACGGGAAAACAATGAGCAGTTCTTC CASSESLGRENNEQFF
TRBD2 NA TRBJ2-5 TRBV7-2 TGTGCCAGCAGCTCTAGCGGGTTCCAAGAGACCCAGTACTTC CASSSSGFQETQYF
NA NA TRBJ1-1 TRBV27 TGTGCCAGCAGTTTATGGCAGCACAACACTGAAGCTTTCTTT CASSLWQHNTEAFF